A selection of T cell receptor beta chains follows, all from one sample in a study of cytomegalovirus exposure and HLA in healthy donors. TCRdb's copy holds only in-frame clones and misses some; the assay was immunoSEQ multiplex PCR. The sample shows about 140,000 clones, roughly three fifths of them seen only once. The sample consisted of PBMCs. These TCRs come from a male donor in good health and CMV-seronegative. Both conserved end residues are part of each CDR3. The order of the fields is D gene, V gene, J gene, CDR3 length, clone size, CDR3 protein, CDR3 DNA. D genes are given only for firm matches. Size tells how often a clone was seen (once, few, many) or the class of an expanded clone, and some rows leave it out.

>TRBD1|TRBV5-1|TRBJ2-1|15|.
CASSLEQGAYNEQFF
TGCGCCAGCAGCTTGGAACAGGGGGCATACAATGAGCAGTTCTTC
>TRBD1|TRBV18|TRBJ2-2|16|.
CASSSDRGAYTGELFF
TGTGCCAGCTCATCCGACAGGGGGGCATACACCGGGGAGCTGTTTTTT
>TRBD1|TRBV6-1|TRBJ1-3|16|few
CASSGIGQGSGNTIYF
TGTGCCAGCAGTGGAATCGGACAGGGCTCTGGAAACACCATATATTTT
>.|TRBV6-6|TRBJ1-5|14|few
CASSTGFLGQPQHF
TGTGCCAGCAGTACAGGGTTTCTTGGGCAGCCCCAGCATTTT
>TRBD2|TRBV5-1|TRBJ2-3|18|once
CASSLAPKRGVSTDTQYF
TGCGCCAGCAGCTTGGCCCCAAAGCGGGGGGTAAGCACAGATACGCAGTATTTT
>.|TRBV5-6|TRBJ2-7|15|.
CASSLYGGNSYEQYF
TGTGCCAGCAGCTTGTACGGGGGAAATTCCTACGAGCAGTACTTC
>.|TRBV7-2|TRBJ2-6|16|.
CASSLTGQSGANVLTF
TGTGCCAGCAGCTTAACTGGACAGTCTGGGGCCAACGTCCTGACTTTC
>.|TRBV6-5|TRBJ2-1|15|.
CASSYQTGAYNEQFF
TGTGCCAGCAGTTACCAAACCGGGGCCTACAATGAGCAGTTCTTC
>.|TRBV5-1|TRBJ2-4|15|.
CASSWPTGAKNIQYF
TGCGCCAGCAGCTGGCCCACAGGGGCCAAAAACATTCAGTACTTC
>TRBD2|TRBV30|TRBJ2-1|18|.
CAWSVGRGLAGYYNEQFF
TGTGCCTGGAGTGTAGGTAGGGGACTAGCGGGTTATTACAATGAGCAGTTCTTC
>.|TRBV10-1|TRBJ2-2|13|.
CASSEGLTGELFF
TGCGCCAGCAGCGAGGGCCTGACCGGGGAGCTGTTTTTT
>.|TRBV5-4|TRBJ1-1|14|.
CASSLDRGQTEAFF
TGTGCCAGCAGCTTGGATAGGGGCCAGACTGAAGCTTTCTTT
>TRBD1|TRBV18|TRBJ1-4|17|.
CASSPIPGGTEVQKLFF
TGTGCCAGCTCACCCATACCCGGCGGGACAGAGGTCCAGAAACTGTTTTTT
>.|TRBV7-3|TRBJ2-2|16|.
CASSPLGDRSTGELFF
TGTGCCAGCAGCCCCCTCGGAGACAGGTCCACCGGGGAGCTGTTTTTT
>.|TRBV4-1|TRBJ1-6|15|.
CASSPLGLYNSPLHF
TGCGCCAGCAGCCCCCTAGGACTTTATAATTCACCCCTCCACTTT
>TRBD1|TRBV10-2|TRBJ2-7|15|.
CASSEPGQGTYEQYF
TGCGCCAGCAGTGAGCCGGGACAGGGGACTTACGAGCAGTACTTC
>TRBD2|TRBV28|TRBJ2-3|15|.
CASKGAGGPTDTQYF
TGTGCCAGCAAGGGGGCGGGGGGGCCCACAGATACGCAGTATTTT
>.|TRBV7-9|TRBJ1-2|14|once
CASSLGTGDYGYTF
TGTGCCAGCAGCTTAGGTACAGGAGACTATGGCTACACCTTC
>TRBD1|TRBV6-6|TRBJ1-2|16|few
CASSTLGQANHYGYTF
TGTGCCAGCAGTACCCTGGGACAGGCAAATCACTATGGCTACACCTTC
>TRBD1|TRBV28|TRBJ1-5|14|few
CASRTPGGNQPQHF
TGTGCCAGCAGGACCCCAGGGGGAAATCAGCCCCAGCATTTT
>TRBD1|TRBV29-1|TRBJ2-7|13|.
CSVLRDRGYEQYF
TGCAGCGTCCTCCGGGACAGGGGCTACGAGCAGTACTTC
>.|TRBV19|TRBJ1-2|12|once
CAAGEGNYGYTF
TGTGCCGCAGGGGAAGGTAACTATGGCTACACCTTC